The rows below give T cell receptor beta chains drawn from one sample of a study of blood T cell repertoires in COVID-19. The data were produced by immunoSEQ multiplex PCR, yet TCRdb's version contains in-frame clones alone and is incomplete. The sample includes 250,000 to 350,000 clones, around 89% of them seen just once. Material: PBMCs or T cells enriched from blood (not recorded which). The receptors come from a woman aged 45-65 years who had recovered from COVID-19. Both conserved end residues are part of each CDR3.

TRBV13	TRBJ2-2	CASSLGGRLAGNTGELFF
TRBV4-3	TRBJ2-1	CASSRSGTGGSYNEQFF
TRBV10-2	TRBJ1-1	CASRDRVNTEAFF
TRBV6-5	TRBJ1-2	CASTRQGSYGYTF
TRBV18	TRBJ1-4	CASSPGTGGDEKLFF
TRBV6-5	TRBJ1-5	CASSSGTGGYPQHF
TRBV6-5	TRBJ2-7	CASSYRDTYEQYF
TRBV5-1	TRBJ2-5	CASSLTVAGVGETQYF
TRBV9	TRBJ2-1	CASRPTGSSEQFF
TRBV7-2	TRBJ1-4	CASSLFGPRGKNEKLFF
TRBV2	TRBJ2-3	CASFAGISTDTQYF
TRBV2	TRBJ1-1	CASSVAEAFF
TRBV30	TRBJ1-2	CAWSGQGFNYGYTF
TRBV30	TRBJ1-1	CAWSVRENTEAFF
TRBV7-8	TRBJ2-1	CASSFGRRRGNEQFF
TRBV19	TRBJ1-5	CASNGQYSNQPQHF
TRBV29-1	TRBJ2-7	CSVDRGQAEQYF